Within the sample, the clone carrying this T cell receptor (beta chain) is medium-sized (0.01 to 0.1%). Its target is unknown. The germline gives CDR1 LNHDA, CDR2 SQIVND (reference sequence). Trimming took 0 bases from V and 8 from J, leaving 14 bases between them. The CDR3 consists of 15 residues. Blood genomic DNA input for TRB amplification was 250-500 ng. Multiplex PCR with BIOMED2 TRB-A/B primer pools amplified TRB rearrangements. MiXCR, run by TCRdb on the multiplex PCR reads, gives a single entry per CDR3 protein. In the table there are about 3,100 distinct CDR3 sequences, 21% of which are singletons. The data are from a study of T and B cells in COVID-19 patients. About the study: Blood was sampled from COVID-19 patients who were either actively infected or recovered. Of 20 to 25 active-infection patients, approximately 18 carried comorbidities linked to unfavorable COVID-19 outcome.

Whole-study results and caveats: The recovered cohort had 2,300 or so exclusive TCR clusters, including around 34 low generation probability clusters. Highly clonal in active COVID-19, TRB repertoires exceeded healthy-donor diversity and richness at recovery.

This TCR came from a human donor with active COVID-19. The chain combines TRBV19 with TRBJ2-1; a possible D gene is TRBD1 (6 bases). Sequencing was carried out using blood. The CDR3 protein is CASSIEATGVHEQFF. The CDR3 nucleotides are TGTGCCAGTAGTATAGAAGCGACAGGAGTCCATGAGCAGTTCTTC.